The sequence of this TCR beta chain was determined in a study of regulatory T cells in long-lasting Graves disease. Findings of the study overall: Persistent Graves' patients showed a TCR diversity that was lower than that of newly diagnosed ones. Relative to new patients (roughly 970), persistent patients exhibited greater sharing of public clonotypes (more than 2,500).

Points on this clonotype: What it binds is not known.

The time point was: persistent/refractory GD, antithyroid drugs over 5 years with positive TRAb. From RNA extracted from PBMCs, the TCR library was made. Looked up from germline, CDR1 is WSHSY and CDR2 is SAAADI. The V end was cut by 6 bases, the J end by 3 bases, with 14 bases between. The CDR3 runs to 14 residues. CDR3 regions were amplified by Arm-PCR using iRepertoire HTBI primers to build TCR beta libraries. MiXCR was run by TCRdb on the multiplex PCR reads, yielding one entry per CDR3 protein. The repertoire has 300,000 to 500,000 distinct CDR3 sequences, around 21% of them found once; the top ten carry 20%.

V is TRBV10-2 and J is TRBJ1-1, with a possible D match to TRBD1 (6 bases). The sequences come from peripheral blood mononuclear cells (PBMCs), collected when the disease was refractory, from a patient treated with antithyroid drugs. This TCR derives from a female donor with Graves disease. The chain's CDR3 is CASSAIGGDTEAFF. CDR3 DNA: TGCGCCAGCAGCGCGATAGGGGGGGACACTGAAGCTTTCTTT.